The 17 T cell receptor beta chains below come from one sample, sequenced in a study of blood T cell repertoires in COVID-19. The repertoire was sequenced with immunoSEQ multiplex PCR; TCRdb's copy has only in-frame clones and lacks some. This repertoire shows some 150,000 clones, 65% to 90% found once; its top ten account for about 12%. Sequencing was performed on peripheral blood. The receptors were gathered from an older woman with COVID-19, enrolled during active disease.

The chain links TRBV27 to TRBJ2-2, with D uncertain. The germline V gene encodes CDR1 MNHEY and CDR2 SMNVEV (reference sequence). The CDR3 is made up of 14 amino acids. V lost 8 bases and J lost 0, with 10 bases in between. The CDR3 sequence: CASGLYANTGELFF. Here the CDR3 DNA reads TGTGCCAGCGGCCTTTACGCGAACACCGGGGAGCTGTTTTTT.

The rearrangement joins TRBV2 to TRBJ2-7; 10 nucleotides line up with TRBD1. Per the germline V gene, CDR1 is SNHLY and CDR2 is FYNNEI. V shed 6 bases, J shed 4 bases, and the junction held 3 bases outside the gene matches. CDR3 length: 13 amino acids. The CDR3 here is CASRGTGEYEQYF. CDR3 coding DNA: TGTGCCAGCAGGGGGACAGGGGAGTACGAGCAGTACTTC.

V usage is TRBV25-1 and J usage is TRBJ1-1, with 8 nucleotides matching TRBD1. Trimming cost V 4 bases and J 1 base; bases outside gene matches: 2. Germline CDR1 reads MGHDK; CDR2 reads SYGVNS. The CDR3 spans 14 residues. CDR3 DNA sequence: TGTGCCAGCAGTGCGGACAGGGCGAACACTGAAGCTTTCTTT. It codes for CASSADRANTEAFF.

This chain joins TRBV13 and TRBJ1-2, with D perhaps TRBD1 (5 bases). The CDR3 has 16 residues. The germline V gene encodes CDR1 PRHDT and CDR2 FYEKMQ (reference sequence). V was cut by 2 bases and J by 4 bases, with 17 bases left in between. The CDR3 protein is CASSLKYPGFTYGYTF. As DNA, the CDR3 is TGTGCCAGCAGCTTAAAATACCCAGGGTTTACCTATGGCTACACCTTC.

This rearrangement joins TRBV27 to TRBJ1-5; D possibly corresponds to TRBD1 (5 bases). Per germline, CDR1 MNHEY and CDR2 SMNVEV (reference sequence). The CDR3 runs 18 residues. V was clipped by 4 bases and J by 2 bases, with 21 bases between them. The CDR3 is CASSSRTGTFRGNQPQHF. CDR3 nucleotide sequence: TGTGCCAGCAGTTCCCGGACTGGGACTTTCCGGGGCAATCAGCCCCAGCATTTT.

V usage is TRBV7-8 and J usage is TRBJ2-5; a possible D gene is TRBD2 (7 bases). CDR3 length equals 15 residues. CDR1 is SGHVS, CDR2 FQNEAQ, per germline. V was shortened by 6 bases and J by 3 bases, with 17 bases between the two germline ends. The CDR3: CASSKGGGSKETQYF. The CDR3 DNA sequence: TGTGCCAGCAGTAAGGGGGGCGGGAGTAAAGAGACCCAGTACTTC.

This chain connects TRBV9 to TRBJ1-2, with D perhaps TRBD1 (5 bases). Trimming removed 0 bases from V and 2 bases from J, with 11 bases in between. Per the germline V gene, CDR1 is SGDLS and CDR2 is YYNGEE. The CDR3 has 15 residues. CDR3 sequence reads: CASSVEVAGNYGYTF. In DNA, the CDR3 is TGTGCCAGCAGCGTAGAGGTGGCAGGGAACTATGGCTACACCTTC.

This CDR3 is CASSPGGAGVTGELFF. The DNA of the CDR3 is TGTGCCAGCAGCCCCGGGGGGGCGGGGGTCACCGGGGAGCTGTTTTTT. The chain joins TRBV11-3 to TRBJ2-2; 8 positions match TRBD2. After removal of 5 bases from V and 4 bases from J, the junction contained 9 bases not matched to a gene. The CDR3 is made up of 16 amino acids. Germline CDR1 reads SGHNT; CDR2 reads YENEEA.

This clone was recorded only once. The CDR3 region has the DNA TGTGCCAGCAGGCCCAGACAGGGAAACTATGGCTACACCTTC. This sequence encodes CASRPRQGNYGYTF. The chain carries TRBV3-1 (or the pseudogene TRBV3-2) and TRBJ1-2; 7 nucleotides align to TRBD1. Germline V gene data show CDR1 as LGHDT and CDR2 as YNNKEL (reference sequence). The CDR3 covers 14 residues. J was trimmed by 2 bases and V by 6 bases; bases with no gene match: 6.

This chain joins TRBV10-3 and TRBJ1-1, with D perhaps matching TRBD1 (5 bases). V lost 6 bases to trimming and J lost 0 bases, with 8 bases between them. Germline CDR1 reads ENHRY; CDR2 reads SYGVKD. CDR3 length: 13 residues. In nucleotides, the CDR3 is TGTGCCATCAGACAGGATTTGAACACTGAAGCTTTCTTT. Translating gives CAIRQDLNTEAFF.

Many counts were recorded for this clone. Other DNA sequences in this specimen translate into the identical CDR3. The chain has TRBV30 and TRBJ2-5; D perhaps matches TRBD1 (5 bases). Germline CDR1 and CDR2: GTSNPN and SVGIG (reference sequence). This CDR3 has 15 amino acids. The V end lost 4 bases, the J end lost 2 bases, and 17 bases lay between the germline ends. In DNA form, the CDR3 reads TGTGCCTGGAAGGGAAAGGGGCAGGGTCAAGAGACCCAGTACTTC. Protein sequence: CAWKGKGQGQETQYF.

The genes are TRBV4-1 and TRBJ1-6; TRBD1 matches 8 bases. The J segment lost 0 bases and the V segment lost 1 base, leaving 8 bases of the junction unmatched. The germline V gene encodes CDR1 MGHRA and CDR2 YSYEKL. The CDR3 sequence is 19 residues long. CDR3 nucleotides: TGCGCCAGCAGCCAAGTTGGACAGGGATTGAGCTCCTATAATTCACCCCTCCACTTT. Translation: CASSQVGQGLSSYNSPLHF.

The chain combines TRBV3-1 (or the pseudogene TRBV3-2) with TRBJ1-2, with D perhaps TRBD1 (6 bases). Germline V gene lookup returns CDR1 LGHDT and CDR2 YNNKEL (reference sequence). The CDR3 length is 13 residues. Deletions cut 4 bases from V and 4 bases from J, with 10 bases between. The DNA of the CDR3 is TGTGCCAGCAGCCCCGGACAGAGCTATGGCTACACCTTC. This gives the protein CASSPGQSYGYTF.

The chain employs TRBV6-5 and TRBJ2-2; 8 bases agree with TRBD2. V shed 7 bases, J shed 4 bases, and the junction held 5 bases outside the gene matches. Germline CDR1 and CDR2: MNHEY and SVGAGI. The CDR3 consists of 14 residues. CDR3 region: CASMLAGPTGELFF. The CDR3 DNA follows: TGTGCCAGCATGTTAGCGGGACCCACCGGGGAGCTGTTTTTT.

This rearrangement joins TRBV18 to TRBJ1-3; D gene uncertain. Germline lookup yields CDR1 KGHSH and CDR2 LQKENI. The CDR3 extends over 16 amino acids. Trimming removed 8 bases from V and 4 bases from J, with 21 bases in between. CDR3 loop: CASQLDRLPTGNTIYF. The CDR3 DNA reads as TGTGCCAGCCAACTAGACCGACTACCAACGGGAAACACCATATATTTT.

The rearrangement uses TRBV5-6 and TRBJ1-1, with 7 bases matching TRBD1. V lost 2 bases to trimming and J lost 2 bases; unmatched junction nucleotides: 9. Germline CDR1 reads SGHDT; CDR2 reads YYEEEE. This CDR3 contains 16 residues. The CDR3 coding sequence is TGTGCCAGCAGCTTTGCCAGGGGGAGACCCAACACTGAAGCTTTCTTT. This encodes CASSFARGRPNTEAFF.

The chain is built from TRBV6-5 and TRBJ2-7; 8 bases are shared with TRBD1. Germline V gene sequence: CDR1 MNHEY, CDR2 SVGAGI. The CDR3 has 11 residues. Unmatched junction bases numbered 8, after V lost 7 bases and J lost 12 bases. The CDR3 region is CASNDRGGTYV. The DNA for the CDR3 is TGTGCCAGCAACGACAGGGGTGGTACGTACGTC.